These T cell receptor beta chains were read from a single sample in a study of T cell repertoires in cytomegalovirus infection. One entry per CDR3 protein, called by TCRdb with MiXCR from the reads. The sample holds roughly 570,000 distinct CDR3 sequences, roughly 43% seen once. Their cognate antigens are unknown. This specimen consisted of cultured PBMCs, obtained from culture after CMV antigen stimulation. Every receptor here comes from a human donor in good health (CMV status not recorded). Some clones in this sample may be carry-over from other donors' samples. Both conserved end residues are part of each CDR3. A D gene is named only where the DNA matches it firmly. The size entry is marked missing in some rows and otherwise reads once, few, many or a size class.

V gene: TRBV7-2
clone size: .
J gene: TRBJ1-5
D gene: .
CDR3 DNA: TGTGCCAGCAGCCCCTTCGGGCAGCCCCAGCATTTT
CDR3 protein: CASSPFGQPQHF

V gene: TRBV7-2
clone size: .
J gene: TRBJ2-3
D gene: .
CDR3 DNA: TGTGCCAGCAGCTTAGGGGAGTGGGGGATGGATACGCAGTATTTT
CDR3 protein: CASSLGEWGMDTQYF

V gene: TRBV28
clone size: .
J gene: TRBJ1-5
D gene: .
CDR3 DNA: TGTGCCAGCAGTTTGTCCGAAGGGCGATGGACGGACACATATAGCAATCAGCCCCAGCATTTT
CDR3 protein: CASSLSEGRWTDTYSNQPQHF

V gene: TRBV19
clone size: .
J gene: TRBJ2-1
D gene: TRBD2
CDR3 DNA: TGTGCCAGTAGTAAAAGAAGCGGGGGGGTGGATGAGCAGTTCTTC
CDR3 protein: CASSKRSGGVDEQFF

V gene: TRBV20-1
clone size: .
J gene: TRBJ2-3
D gene: .
CDR3 DNA: TGCAGTGGAGCAGGGGGGGTTCTGTCAGATACGCAGTATTTT
CDR3 protein: CSGAGGVLSDTQYF

V gene: TRBV7-2
clone size: few
J gene: TRBJ2-4
D gene: TRBD2
CDR3 DNA: TGTGCCAGCAGCTTAGCTTTTCCCGGGACTAGCGGGAGGGCCAAAAACATTCAGTACTTC
CDR3 protein: CASSLAFPGTSGRAKNIQYF

V gene: TRBV7-8
clone size: .
J gene: TRBJ1-5
D gene: .
CDR3 DNA: TGTGCCAGCAGCTTAGGAATCAGTTCGAGTAGCAATCAGCCCCAGCATTTT
CDR3 protein: CASSLGISSSSNQPQHF

V gene: TRBV5-4
clone size: few
J gene: TRBJ2-3
D gene: .
CDR3 DNA: TGTGCCCTCCAAGACTGGGGCAAAGGGATCGATACGCAGTATTTT
CDR3 protein: CALQDWGKGIDTQYF

V gene: TRBV7-2
clone size: .
J gene: TRBJ1-1
D gene: .
CDR3 DNA: TGTGCCAACAGCCCCTCCGGGGGGAGCACTGAAGCTTTCTTT
CDR3 protein: CANSPSGGSTEAFF

V gene: TRBV19
clone size: .
J gene: TRBJ1-1
D gene: TRBD1
CDR3 DNA: TGTGCCAGTAGTAGGACAGGGGGCCCTTCGAACACTGAAGCTTTCTTT
CDR3 protein: CASSRTGGPSNTEAFF

V gene: TRBV7-6
clone size: .
J gene: TRBJ2-1
D gene: .
CDR3 DNA: TGTGCCAGCAGCTTACGGGGGAGGTCTCTGTACAATGAGCAGTTCTTC
CDR3 protein: CASSLRGRSLYNEQFF

V gene: TRBV7-2
clone size: .
J gene: TRBJ2-1
D gene: .
CDR3 DNA: TGTGCCAGCAGCTCCCCGTGGGGCCTACCTCAGTTCTTC
CDR3 protein: CASSSPWGLPQFF

V gene: TRBV5-4
clone size: .
J gene: TRBJ1-4
D gene: TRBD1
CDR3 DNA: TGTGCCAGCAGCTTGGCTCCGCCCGGCACAGGGGGCCTTGGGGAAAAACTGTTTTTT
CDR3 protein: CASSLAPPGTGGLGEKLFF

V gene: TRBV7-2
clone size: .
J gene: TRBJ2-2
D gene: .
CDR3 DNA: TGTGCCAGCAGCTTACGGGCGGGCCCTACCGGGGAGCTGTTTTTT
CDR3 protein: CASSLRAGPTGELFF

V gene: TRBV29-1
clone size: .
J gene: TRBJ2-5
D gene: TRBD2
CDR3 DNA: TGCAGCGTTCGCCCCGGGGGGGGTTCGGGAGAGACCCAGTACTTC
CDR3 protein: CSVRPGGGSGETQYF

V gene: TRBV19
clone size: .
J gene: TRBJ2-7
D gene: .
CDR3 DNA: TGTGCCAGTAGTATCGGTGCCCCCCAGGGCGAGCAGTACTTC
CDR3 protein: CASSIGAPQGEQYF

V gene: TRBV2
clone size: .
J gene: TRBJ2-3
D gene: .
CDR3 DNA: TGTGCCAGCAGTGAAGGGTTCAAGCCAAGCACAGATACGCAGTATTTT
CDR3 protein: CASSEGFKPSTDTQYF

V gene: TRBV20-1
clone size: .
J gene: TRBJ1-1
D gene: .
CDR3 DNA: TGCAGTGCTAGAGGAGGGGGGGGGGACACTGAAGCTTTCTTT
CDR3 protein: CSARGGGGDTEAFF

V gene: TRBV6-5
clone size: .
J gene: TRBJ2-3
D gene: .
CDR3 DNA: TGTGCCAGCAGCTACCCGGGGGCCGGCACAGATACGCAGTATTTT
CDR3 protein: CASSYPGAGTDTQYF

V gene: TRBV2
clone size: .
J gene: TRBJ1-6
D gene: .
CDR3 DNA: TGTGCCAGCCACAGGGAGAGGGATTCACCCCTCCACTTT
CDR3 protein: CASHRERDSPLHF

V gene: TRBV7-2
clone size: many
J gene: TRBJ2-3
D gene: .
CDR3 DNA: TGTGCCAGCAGCGCCAATGCGGGACACACCACAGATACGCAGTATTTT
CDR3 protein: CASSANAGHTTDTQYF

V gene: TRBV7-2
clone size: many
J gene: TRBJ2-7
D gene: TRBD2
CDR3 DNA: TGTGCCAGCAGCTTCCTAATGACTAGCGGGAATCTCTACGAGCAGTACTTC
CDR3 protein: CASSFLMTSGNLYEQYF

V gene: TRBV7-2
clone size: .
J gene: TRBJ2-1
D gene: TRBD2
CDR3 DNA: TGTGCCAGCAGCCTCAGGCCCAGGACTAGCGCCAACAATGAGCAGTTCTTC
CDR3 protein: CASSLRPRTSANNEQFF

V gene: TRBV12-3/TRBV12-4
clone size: .
J gene: TRBJ2-7
D gene: TRBD1
CDR3 DNA: TGTGCCAGCTCGCCCTTTGGCACAGGGGCCCAAGAGCAGTACTTC
CDR3 protein: CASSPFGTGAQEQYF

V gene: TRBV6-1
clone size: few
J gene: TRBJ2-7
D gene: .
CDR3 DNA: TGTGCCAGCAGTTACAGTCGGACTTCCGAGCAGTACTTC
CDR3 protein: CASSYSRTSEQYF